Described below is a single TCR beta chain sequence and its context. Antigen specificity is unknown. These data come from a study of blood T cell dynamics during melanoma immunotherapy. About the study: Patients with metastatic melanoma got pembrolizumab or nivolumab-ipilimumab as first-line care.

Broader study findings: The study could not tell melanoma-specific clones from general immune activation. PBMC repertoires of eventual disease-control patients split at W3 into clonality or diversity gains.

V lost 6 bases, J lost 4 bases, and 16 bases lay in between. This CDR3 region has 15 residues. Germline CDR1 and CDR2: LNHDA and SQIVND (reference sequence). Time point given: week 3, after first cycle of checkpoint inhibitor. Apart from a couple of fast progressors, RECIST 1.1 response was judged 12 weeks post-infusion. The method was immunoSEQ multiplex PCR; TCRdb's version includes in-frame clones alone and lacks a portion of them. The profile shows roughly 10,000 clones, around nine tenths of them singletons. The chain links TRBV19 to TRBJ2-1; D is tentatively TRBD1 or TRBD2 (6 bases each). The sequence was collected from a human donor with melanoma. Sequenced here: blood, sampled from a patient treated with checkpoint blockade. The CDR3 DNA reads as TGTGCCAGTAGACTCCTGGGGGGCTCATACAATGAGCAGTTCTTC. Its protein product is CASRLLGGSYNEQFF.